These 2 T cell receptor beta chains originate from one sample sequenced in a study of blood T cell repertoires in COVID-19. Method: immunoSEQ multiplex PCR; TCRdb's copy keeps in-frame clones and lacks some. Of under 200,000 clones in the sample, 88% are singletons; the top ten hold around 5.8%. Sequencing was performed on peripheral blood. These receptors all come from a man aged 35-49 years with active or convalescent COVID-19.

J is TRBJ2-3 and V is TRBV19, with D uncertain. CDR3 length: 13 residues. Trimming pared 4 bases from V and 6 bases from J, leaving 11 bases between. Looked up from germline, CDR1 is LNHDA and CDR2 is SQIVND (reference sequence). CDR3 residues: CASSTRLYDTQYF. Here the CDR3 DNA reads TGTGCCAGTAGTACCAGACTCTACGATACGCAGTATTTT.

A remark on this clone: Other DNA sequences within the sample encode an identical CDR3. This sequence joins TRBV11-2 and TRBJ1-2; tentatively, D is TRBD1 (5 bases). This CDR3 has 13 residues. Per germline, CDR1 SGHAT and CDR2 FQNNGV. V lost 5 bases and J 6 bases, leaving 13 bases between the germline ends. The CDR3 loop is CASSLGTGDGYTF. CDR3 in DNA: TGTGCCAGCAGCCTCGGGACGGGGGATGGCTACACCTTC.